This T cell receptor (beta chain) was identified during a study of cytomegalovirus exposure and HLA in healthy donors. Donors had nominal health at sampling but likely had unrecorded immune exposures. The germline V and J ends were trimmed by 2 bases and 0 bases, with 7 bases remaining between them. CDR3 length: 14 amino acids. Germline CDR1 is SNHLY and CDR2 is FYNNEI. A note on this clone: Antigen specificity is unknown.

Primers included in the PCR were 60 Vbeta and 13 Jbeta primers. This table comes from immunoSEQ multiplex PCR, and its TCRdb copy is limited to in-frame clones, with some not included. The sample holds some 120,000 clones, roughly 15% seen once. Findings of the study overall: It was taken for granted in presence/absence analyses that sequencing depth across donors was roughly uniform. A previous analysis found most TCR beta V segments productive roughly 90% or roughly 30% of the time.

Source material: PBMCs. The V call is TRBV2, the J call TRBJ1-1; TRBD1 is a possible D gene (5 bases). The receptor comes from a woman between 18 and 29 years old in good health and CMV-seronegative. The CDR3 DNA sequence: TGTGCCAGCAGTGAACCCAGGGTGAACACTGAAGCTTTCTTT. Protein: CASSEPRVNTEAFF. Looking up the rest from reference TRBV2 and TRBJ1-1 gives the full variable domain: EPEVTQTPSHQVTQMGQEVILRCVPISNHLYFYWYRQILGQKVEFLVSFYNNEISEKSEIFDDQFSVERPDGSNFTLKIRSTKLEDSAMYFCASSEPRVNTEAFFGQGTRLTVV.